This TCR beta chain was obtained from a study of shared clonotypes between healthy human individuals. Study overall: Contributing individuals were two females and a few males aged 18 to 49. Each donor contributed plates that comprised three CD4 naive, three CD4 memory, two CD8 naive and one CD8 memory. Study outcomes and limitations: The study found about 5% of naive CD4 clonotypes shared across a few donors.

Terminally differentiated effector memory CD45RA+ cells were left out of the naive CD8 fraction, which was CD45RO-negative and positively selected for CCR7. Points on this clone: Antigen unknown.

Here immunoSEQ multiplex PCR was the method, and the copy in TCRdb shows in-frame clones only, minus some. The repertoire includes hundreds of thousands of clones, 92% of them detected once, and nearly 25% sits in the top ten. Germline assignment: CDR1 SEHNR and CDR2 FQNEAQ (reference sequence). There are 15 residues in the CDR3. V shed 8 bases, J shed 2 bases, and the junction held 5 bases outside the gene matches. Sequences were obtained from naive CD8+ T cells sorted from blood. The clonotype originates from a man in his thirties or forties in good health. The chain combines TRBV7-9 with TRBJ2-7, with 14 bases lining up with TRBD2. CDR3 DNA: TGTGCCAGCCGAGGACTAGCGGGAGGTCCCTACGAGCAGTACTTC. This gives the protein CASRGLAGGPYEQYF.